A selection of T cell receptor beta chains follows, all from one sample in a study of radiotherapy plus CTLA-4 blockade in lung cancer. Generated by immunoSEQ multiplex PCR, the TCRdb table keeps only in-frame clones and is missing some. Altogether 39,000 or so clones are present, 60% to 75% being singletons, with the ten largest covering 8.5% to 9%. Sequenced here: peripheral blood, sampled from a patient treated with radiotherapy plus ipilimumab. The receptors derive from a human donor with non-small cell lung cancer who had stable disease on radiotherapy plus ipilimumab. Both conserved end residues are part of each CDR3. D genes are given only for firm matches. A clone size is listed for some rows: how often the clone was seen (once, few, many), or a class if it is expanded.

>.|TRBV5-6|TRBJ2-5|TRBD1
CASSSWDRVETQYF
TGTGCCAGCAGCTCCTGGGACAGGGTCGAGACCCAGTACTTC
>few|TRBV6-5|TRBJ1-3|.
CASSYSGGVSGNTIYF
TGTGCCAGCAGTTACTCGGGCGGTGTCTCTGGAAACACCATATATTTT
>.|TRBV7-2|TRBJ1-6|TRBD1
CASSGPGQFANSPLHF
TGTGCCAGCAGCGGCCCGGGACAGTTCGCCAATTCACCCCTCCACTTT
>.|TRBV7-8|TRBJ1-5|.
CASSLLSLEGQPQHF
TGTGCCAGCAGCTTATTATCCTTAGAGGGTCAGCCCCAGCATTTT
>few|TRBV6-5|TRBJ1-1|.
CASIPDRPITEAFF
TGTGCCAGCATCCCGGACAGACCTATCACTGAAGCTTTCTTT
>.|TRBV19|TRBJ2-5|TRBD2
CASSIVETGRPETQYF
TGTGCCAGTAGTATAGTCGAAACCGGGAGGCCGGAGACCCAGTACTTC
>few|TRBV15|TRBJ2-3|.
CATSRDAESGTQYF
TGTGCCACCAGCAGAGATGCAGAATCGGGTACGCAGTATTTT
>few|TRBV7-2|TRBJ1-1|.
CASSPYLNTEAFF
TGTGCCAGCAGCCCATACTTGAACACTGAAGCTTTCTTT
>.|TRBV19|TRBJ1-4|.
CASSRPRNEKLFF
TGTGCCAGTAGTCGACCCAGAAATGAAAAACTGTTTTTT
>once|TRBV6-1|TRBJ1-5|.
CASSGTAFQPQHF
TGTGCCAGCAGTGGGACGGCATTTCAGCCCCAGCATTTT
>.|TRBV5-1|TRBJ1-2|TRBD1
CASSSGQGNYGYTF
TGCGCCAGCAGCAGTGGACAGGGGAACTATGGCTACACCTTC
>.|TRBV6-5|TRBJ1-4|TRBD1
CASSVRGLTNEKLFF
TGTGCCAGCAGTGTCAGGGGGCTTACTAATGAAAAACTGTTTTTT
>.|TRBV7-6|TRBJ2-2|.
CASGPGWGQAGELFF
TGTGCCAGCGGCCCCGGCTGGGGTCAGGCCGGGGAGCTGTTTTTT
>.|TRBV5-1|TRBJ2-3|TRBD1
CASGTGGTDTQYF
TGCGCCAGCGGGACAGGGGGGACAGATACGCAGTATTTT
>.|TRBV7-6|TRBJ2-7|.
CASSLPLQGNEQYF
TGTGCCAGCAGCCTTCCTCTACAGGGAAACGAGCAGTACTTC
>.|TRBV9|TRBJ1-2|.
CASSVRPGTLFYGYTF
TGTGCCAGCAGCGTTCGTCCCGGAACGCTTTTTTATGGCTACACCTTC
>.|TRBV18|TRBJ1-6|TRBD1
CASSPRDRGSPLHF
TGTGCCAGCTCACCTCGGGACAGAGGGTCACCCCTCCACTTT
>.|TRBV21-1|TRBJ1-1|.
CASSNQGDTEAFF
TGTGCCAGCAGCAACCAAGGGGATACTGAAGCTTTCTTT
>few|TRBV2|TRBJ2-5|TRBD2
CASSSPGLAGAETQYF
TGTGCCAGCAGCTCCCCGGGACTAGCGGGGGCGGAGACCCAGTACTTC
>.|TRBV19|TRBJ2-2|TRBD1
CASSFGTGGFGELFF
TGTGCCAGTAGTTTCGGGACAGGGGGCTTCGGGGAGCTGTTTTTT
>.|TRBV10-2|TRBJ1-2|.
CASKGLRGRVVSNYGYTF
TGCGCCAGCAAAGGCCTCCGAGGGAGGGTGGTTTCTAACTATGGCTACACCTTC
>.|TRBV9|TRBJ2-7|.
CASSGPGTRGFDEQYF
TGTGCCAGCAGCGGACCCGGGACCAGAGGGTTCGACGAGCAGTACTTC
>.|TRBV9|TRBJ1-2|TRBD1
CASSLGQEYGYTF
TGTGCCAGCAGCTTAGGACAGGAATATGGCTACACCTTC
>once|TRBV5-1|TRBJ1-1|.
CASSLGTVWTEAFF
TGCGCCAGCAGCTTGGGGACAGTTTGGACTGAAGCTTTCTTT
>.|TRBV5-4|TRBJ2-1|TRBD2
CASSLGTSGTGEQFF
TGTGCCAGCAGCTTGGGGACTAGCGGGACGGGTGAGCAGTTCTTC
>.|TRBV6-5|TRBJ2-5|TRBD1
CASSPDRVKTQYF
TGTGCCAGCAGTCCAGACAGGGTGAAGACCCAGTACTTC
>once|TRBV18|TRBJ1-3|TRBD1
CATQTDRAGNTIYF
TGTGCCACACAAACGGACAGGGCTGGAAACACCATATATTTT
>.|TRBV2|TRBJ1-2|TRBD1
CASSLGQLLYGYTF
TGTGCCAGCAGTTTGGGACAGCTCCTCTATGGCTACACCTTC